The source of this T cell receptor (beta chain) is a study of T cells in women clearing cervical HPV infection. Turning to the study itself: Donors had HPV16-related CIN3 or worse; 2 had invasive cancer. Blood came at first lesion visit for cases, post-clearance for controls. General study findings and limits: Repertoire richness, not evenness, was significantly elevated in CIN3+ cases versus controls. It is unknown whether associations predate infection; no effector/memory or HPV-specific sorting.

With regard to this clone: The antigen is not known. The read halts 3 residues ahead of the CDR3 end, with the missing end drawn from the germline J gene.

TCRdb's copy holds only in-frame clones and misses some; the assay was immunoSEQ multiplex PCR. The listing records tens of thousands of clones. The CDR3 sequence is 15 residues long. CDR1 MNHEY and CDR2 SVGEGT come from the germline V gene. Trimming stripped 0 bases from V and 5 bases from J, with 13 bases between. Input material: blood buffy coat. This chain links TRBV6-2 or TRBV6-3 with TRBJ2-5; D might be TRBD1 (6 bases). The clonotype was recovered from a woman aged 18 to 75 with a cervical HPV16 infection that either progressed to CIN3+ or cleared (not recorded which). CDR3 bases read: TGTGCCAGCAGTTACTCGAGGGGGATAGGGGAGACC. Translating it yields CASSYSRGIGET. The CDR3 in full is CASSYSRGIGETQYF.